The entry below describes one T cell receptor (beta chain). What it binds is unknown. In germline, CDR1 is DFQATT, CDR2 SNEGSKA (reference sequence). This CDR3 spans 14 amino acids. Trimming at V came to 3 bases and at J to 2 bases, leaving 3 bases not matched to a gene. 5'RACE primed from the constant segment yielded TCR alpha and TCR beta cDNA libraries bearing sample barcodes and UMIs. TCRdb processed the 5' RACE reads anew with MiXCR; each CDR3 protein has one entry. The table shows about 100,000 distinct CDR3 sequences, with roughly a sixth occurring only once. The record originates from a study of T-cell memory formation after mild COVID-19. Background on the study: Largely donor-specific sequence clusters came from a couple of donors.

General observations from the study: Shrinking CD4+ clones resided mostly in CM and EM, and CD8+ ones in EMRA.

The J gene is TRBJ2-1, the V gene TRBV20-1, with 8 bases that match TRBD1. This TCR derives from a young man who had mild COVID-19 (a few samples of this study predate the infection). Cell type and time point are not known. The source material was PBMCs or a T cell subset sorted from them (not recorded which). This CDR3 is CSARRQGPYNEQFF. The DNA for the CDR3 is TGCAGTGCTAGGCGACAGGGGCCCTACAATGAGCAGTTCTTC.